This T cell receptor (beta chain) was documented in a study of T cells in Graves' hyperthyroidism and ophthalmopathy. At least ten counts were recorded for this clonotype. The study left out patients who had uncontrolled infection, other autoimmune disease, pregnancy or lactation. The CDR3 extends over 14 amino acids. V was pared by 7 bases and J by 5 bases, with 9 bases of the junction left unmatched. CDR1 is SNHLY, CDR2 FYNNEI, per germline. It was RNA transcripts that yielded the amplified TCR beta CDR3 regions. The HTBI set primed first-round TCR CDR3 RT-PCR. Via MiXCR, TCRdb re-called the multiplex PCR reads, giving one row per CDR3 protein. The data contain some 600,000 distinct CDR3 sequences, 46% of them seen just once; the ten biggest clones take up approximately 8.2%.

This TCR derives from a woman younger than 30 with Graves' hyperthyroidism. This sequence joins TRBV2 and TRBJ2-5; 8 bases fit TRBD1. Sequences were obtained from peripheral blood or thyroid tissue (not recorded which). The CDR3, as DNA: TGTGCCAGCATCCTGACAGGGGATGGGGAGACCCAGTACTTC. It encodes CASILTGDGETQYF. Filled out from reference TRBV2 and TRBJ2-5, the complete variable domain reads EPEVTQTPSHQVTQMGQEVILRCVPISNHLYFYWYRQILGQKVEFLVSFYNNEISEKSEIFDDQFSVERPDGSNFTLKIRSTKLEDSAMYFCASILTGDGETQYFGPGTRLLVL.